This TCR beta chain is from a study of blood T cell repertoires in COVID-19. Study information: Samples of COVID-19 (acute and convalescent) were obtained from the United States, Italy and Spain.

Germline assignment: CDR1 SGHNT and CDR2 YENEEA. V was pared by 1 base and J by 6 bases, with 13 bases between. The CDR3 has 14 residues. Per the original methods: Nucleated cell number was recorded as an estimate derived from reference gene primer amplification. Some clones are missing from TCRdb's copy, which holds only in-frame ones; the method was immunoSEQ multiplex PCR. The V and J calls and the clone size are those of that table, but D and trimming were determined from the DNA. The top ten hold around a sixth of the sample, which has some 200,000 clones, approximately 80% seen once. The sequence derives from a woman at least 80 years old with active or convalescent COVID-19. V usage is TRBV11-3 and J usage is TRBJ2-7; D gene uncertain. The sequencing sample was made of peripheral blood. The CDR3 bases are TGTGCCAGCAGCTTAGTTGGCAGTGTTTCCGAGCAGTACTTC. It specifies CASSLVGSVSEQYF.